This T cell receptor (beta chain) was found in a study of Ad26.COV2.S vaccination and SARS-CoV-2 variants. The table came from immunoSEQ multiplex PCR; TCRdb's copy has only in-frame clones and leaves some out. The sample has about 350,000 clones; about 85% are singletons. Study-level findings and limits: Using TCR breadth and depth analyses may have led to underestimated total T cell responses.

This clone was detected once. The antigen remains undetermined. Specified treatment: some 19 received Ad26.COV2.S at low or high dose, single or two shots; about 5 received placebo; per-sample allocation not given. It was on day 63 after the first vaccine or placebo injection that samples were taken. Within Boston, the person who donated was an adult of 18-55 years. The TCR was taken from a person aged 18-65 years who received the Ad26.COV2.S COVID-19 vaccine or a placebo. The sample in question was peripheral blood, obtained in a trial of Ad26.COV2.S vaccine versus placebo.

This chain's CDR3 is CASSPLGGNSYEQYF. The CDR3 coding sequence is TGTGCCAGCTCACCGTTGGGCGGAAACTCCTACGAGCAGTACTTC. This chain links TRBV18 with TRBJ2-7; D ambiguous. V gave up 3 bases and J gave up 0 bases, with 12 bases separating them. Germline assignment: CDR1 KGHSH and CDR2 LQKENI. The CDR3 has 15 amino acids.